This T cell receptor beta chain was observed in a study of blood T cell repertoires in COVID-19. Only in-frame clones appear in the TCRdb table, and some are missing; sequencing was by immunoSEQ multiplex PCR. In the table there are some 270,000 clones, about 85% of which are singletons. This CDR3 comprises 12 residues. CDR1 is SGHDT and CDR2 is YYEEEE in the germline V gene. V was pared by 3 bases and J by 8 bases, with 2 bases of the junction left unmatched. Cohorts were determined from participant-reported clinical history. Contact with a PCR-confirmed or clinician-diagnosed COVID-19 case occurred within 2 weeks of entry.

The chain uses TRBV5-6 and TRBJ2-1; 7 nucleotides match TRBD2. Sequenced input: PBMCs or T cells enriched from blood (not recorded which). This sequence originates from a woman aged 45-60 years who had been exposed to COVID-19. In nucleotides, the CDR3 is TGTGCCAGCAGCTCCCTAGCGGATGAGCAGTTCTTC. This codes for CASSSLADEQFF. Filled out from reference TRBV5-6 and TRBJ2-1, the complete variable domain reads DAGVTQSPTHLIKTRGQQVTLRCSPKSGHDTVSWYQQALGQGPQFIFQYYEEEERQRGNFPDRFSGHQFPNYSSELNVNALLLGDSALYLCASSSLADEQFFGPGTRLTVL.